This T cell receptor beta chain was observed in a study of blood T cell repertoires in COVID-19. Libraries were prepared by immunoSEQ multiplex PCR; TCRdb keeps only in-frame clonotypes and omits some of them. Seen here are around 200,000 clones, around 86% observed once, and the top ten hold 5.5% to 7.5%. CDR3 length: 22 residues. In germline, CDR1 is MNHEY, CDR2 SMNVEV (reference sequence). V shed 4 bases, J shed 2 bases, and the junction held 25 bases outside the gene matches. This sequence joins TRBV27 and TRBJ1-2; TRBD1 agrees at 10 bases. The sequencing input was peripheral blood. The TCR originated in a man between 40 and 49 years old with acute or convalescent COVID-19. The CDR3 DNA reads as TGTGCCAGCAGTTCAAGAAAATACAACGATCCGGGACAGGGGAGTAAGAACTATGGCTACACCTTC. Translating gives CASSSRKYNDPGQGSKNYGYTF.